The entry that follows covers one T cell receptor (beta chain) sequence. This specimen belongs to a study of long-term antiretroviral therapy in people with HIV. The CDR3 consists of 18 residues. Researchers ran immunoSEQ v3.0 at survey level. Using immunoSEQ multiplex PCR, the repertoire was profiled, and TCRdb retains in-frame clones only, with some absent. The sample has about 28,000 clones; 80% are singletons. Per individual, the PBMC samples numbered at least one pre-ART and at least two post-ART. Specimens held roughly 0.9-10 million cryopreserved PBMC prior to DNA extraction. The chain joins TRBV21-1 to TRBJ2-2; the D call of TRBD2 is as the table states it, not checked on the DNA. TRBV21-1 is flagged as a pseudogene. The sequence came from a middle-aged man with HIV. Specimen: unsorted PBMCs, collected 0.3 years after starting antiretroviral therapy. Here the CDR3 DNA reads TGTGCCAGCAGCAGGGGACTAGCGGGACCAGGATGGACCGGGGAGCTGTTTTTT. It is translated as CASSRGLAGPGWTGELFF.